This T cell receptor (beta chain) was sequenced for a study of T cells after yellow fever vaccination. 5'RACE template switching added a universal primer site and UMIs to TCR cDNA. TCRdb reprocessed the 5' RACE reads via MiXCR and lists one record per CDR3 protein. The sample includes about 350,000 distinct CDR3 sequences, about 12% of them seen just once. Study findings and constraints: The secondary response showed a weaker magnitude and a faster peak, day 5 versus 15.

After removal of 2 bases from V and 2 bases from J, the junction contained 2 bases not matched to a gene. The CDR3 is 15 residues long. The V gene's germline CDR1 is ENHRY and CDR2 SYGVKD. This clonotype has a handful of counts. Antigen specificity is unknown. The chain joins TRBV10-3 to TRBJ2-7; TRBD1 agrees at 11 bases. The specimen comprised CD4+ T cells sorted from PBMCs, sampled 15 days after the yellow fever booster vaccination. The clonotype originates from a man aged 18 to 29 who received the YFV17D yellow fever vaccine. CDR3 in amino acids: CAISEPGQGAYEQYF. CDR3 nucleotide sequence: TGTGCCATCAGTGAGCCGGGACAGGGGGCCTACGAGCAGTACTTC.